The 19 T cell receptor beta chains in this list originate from one sample, sequenced in a study of blood T cell dynamics during melanoma immunotherapy (dated by TCRdb to 2020 to 2021). What the time point label conveys for this sample: week 3, after first cycle of checkpoint inhibitor. Library preparation used the immunoSEQ multiplex PCR assay. Here the immuneACCESS table is served through TCRdb, limited to in-frame sequences with V and J called. Missing clones are a known gap in these copies; in checked studies unresolved V genes cover under half, and the rest lacks a known reason. The sample profile shows 13,000 to 15,000 clones; 86% of them were found once. The ten largest clones add up to approximately 5.3% of the sample. The sample was blood, taken from a patient treated with checkpoint blockade. These receptors all stem from a human donor with melanoma.

This rearrangement joins TRBV6-4 to TRBJ2-1; perhaps TRBD2 as D (6 bases). This CDR3 is 15 amino acids long. CDR1 and CDR2 (germline): MRHNA, SNTAGT. V gave up 6 bases and J gave up 4 bases, with 16 bases separating them. The CDR3 DNA reads as TGTGCCAGCAGACCCGAGCCGGCGGGATACAATGAGCAGTTCTTC. Its protein is CASRPEPAGYNEQFF.

This clone was seen a single time. The chain has TRBV5-1 and TRBJ2-5; TRBD2 might be the D (6 bases). The DNA end lines up better with TRBJ2-7; the J call may be wrong. This CDR3 spans 14 amino acids. CDR1 and CDR2 from the germline V gene are SGHRS and YFSETQ. CDR3 residues: CASSISASAYEQYF. The CDR3 DNA follows: TGCGCCAGCAGCATTTCGGCTAGCGCCTACGAGCAGTACTTC.

The genes are TRBV2 and TRBJ1-5, with 7 bases identical to TRBD1. The V and J ends lost 1 base and 1 base, in that order; junction bases with no gene match: 1. The CDR3 has 15 residues. Germline V gene sequence: CDR1 SNHLY, CDR2 FYNNEI. CDR3 sequence reads: CASSEEGASNQPQHF. Here the CDR3 DNA reads TGTGCCAGCAGTGAAGAGGGGGCGAGCAATCAGCCCCAGCATTTT.

Only a few counts were recorded for this clone. This rearrangement joins TRBV7-2 to TRBJ2-3, with D perhaps TRBD2 (6 bases). V lost 2 bases to trimming and J lost 3 bases, with 12 bases between them. Looked up from germline, CDR1 is SGHTA and CDR2 is FQGNSA. The CDR3 sequence is 15 residues long. This CDR3 is CASSLLGAGTDTQYF. The CDR3 DNA sequence: TGTGCCAGCAGCTTACTTGGGGCGGGGACAGATACGCAGTATTTT.

This rearrangement joins TRBV7-9 to TRBJ2-3; 10 nucleotides line up with TRBD1. After removal of 4 bases from V and 4 bases from J, the junction contained 2 bases not matched to a gene. The germline V gene has CDR1 SEHNR and CDR2 FQNEAQ (reference sequence). This CDR3 is built from 14 residues. CDR3 nucleotides: TGTGCCAGCAGCTCAGGACAGGGGGCAGATACGCAGTATTTT. Translation: CASSSGQGADTQYF. Full variable domain (missing parts from reference TRBV7-9 and TRBJ2-3): DTGVSQNPRHKITKRGQNVTFRCDPISEHNRLYWYRQTLGQGPEFLTYFQNEAQLEKSRLLSDRFSAERPKGSFSTLEIQRTEQGDSAMYLCASSSGQGADTQYFGPGTRLTVL.

Here the CDR3 reads CASRSGIITEAFF. The CDR3, as DNA: TGTGCCAGCAGATCAGGGATTATCACTGAAGCTTTCTTT. This chain joins TRBV28 and TRBJ1-1; perhaps TRBD1 as D (5 bases). The CDR3 has 13 amino acids. The V and J ends lost 6 bases and 4 bases respectively, with 12 bases between them. The V gene's germline CDR1 is MDHEN and CDR2 SYDVKM.

The chain combines TRBV5-1 with TRBJ1-2; maybe TRBD1 (5 bases). Trimming removed 4 bases at V and 2 bases at J, with 12 bases between. The CDR3 spans 14 residues. The germline V gene encodes CDR1 SGHRS and CDR2 YFSETQ. In DNA, the CDR3 is TGCGCCAGCAGCCCAGACGGGACGAACTATGGCTACACCTTC. It codes for CASSPDGTNYGYTF. Combining the CDR3 with reference TRBV5-1 and TRBJ1-2 gives the whole variable domain KAGVTQTPRYLIKTRGQQVTLSCSPISGHRSVSWYQQTPGQGLQFLFEYFSETQRNKGNFPGRFSGRQFSNSRSEMNVSTLELGDSALYLCASSPDGTNYGYTFGSGTRLTVV.

This clone was recorded only once. The chain is built from TRBV28 and TRBJ2-4; 8 bases match TRBD2. The CDR3 covers 15 residues. V lost 7 bases and J lost 6; bases outside the gene matches: 11. Germline loops: CDR1 MDHEN, CDR2 SYDVKM. DNA for the CDR3: TGTGCCAGCATCACCTCCGGGGGGGAGGGAAACATTCAGTACTTC. Amino acid sequence: CASITSGGEGNIQYF.

The chain links TRBV20-1 to TRBJ2-2; D remains unclear. This CDR3 has 11 amino acids. From germline, CDR1 is DFQATT and CDR2 SNEGSKA (reference sequence). The V end was cut by 5 bases, the J end by 6 bases, with 7 bases between. This CDR3 is CSAYGPGELFF. The DNA of the CDR3 is TGCAGTGCTTACGGACCCGGGGAGCTGTTTTTT.

The rearrangement links TRBV18 to TRBJ2-2; 9 bases line up with TRBD1. This CDR3 is built from 18 residues. From germline, CDR1 is KGHSH and CDR2 LQKENI. Trimming took 1 base from V and 3 from J; bases not matched to a gene: 9. CDR3 in amino acids: CASSPRVRGQGDTGELFF. The CDR3 bases are TGTGCCAGCTCACCACGAGTTCGGGGACAGGGTGACACCGGGGAGCTGTTTTTT.

This clone appeared a single time. V is TRBV5-1 and J is TRBJ2-3; D is perhaps TRBD1 (6 bases). Trimming shortened V by 1 base and J by 3 bases, and 9 bases separated the two germline ends. The length of the CDR3 is 14 residues. CDR1 is SGHRS and CDR2 is YFSETQ in the germline V gene. CDR3 DNA: TGCGCCAGCAGCTTGACAGGGATAACAGATACGCAGTATTTT. It translates to CASSLTGITDTQYF.

The rearrangement links TRBV29-1 to TRBJ2-7; perhaps TRBD1 as D (5 bases). This CDR3 spans 13 amino acids. Germline V lookup: CDR1 SQVTM, CDR2 ANQGSEA. The V gene lost 3 bases and the J gene lost 4 bases, with 13 bases spanning the gap. The CDR3 DNA sequence: TGCAGCGTTGACCCAGGGAATTCATACGAGCAGTACTTC. Translated, it gives CSVDPGNSYEQYF.

V gene TRBV4-3 combines with J gene TRBJ2-5, with D possibly TRBD2 on 5 matching bases. The CDR3 totals 13 residues. CDR1 and CDR2 from the germline V gene are LGHNA and YSLEER. V was trimmed by 4 bases and J by 4 bases, leaving 10 bases between them. CDR3 sequence (DNA): TGCGCCAGCAGCCTCCGGACTGTAGAGACCCAGTACTTC. Translated: CASSLRTVETQYF.

This chain uses TRBV11-1 with TRBJ2-1, with D possibly TRBD1 on 5 matching bases. Trimming took off 3 bases at V and 6 bases at J, with 15 bases between the two ends. CDR3 length equals 15 residues. Germline V gene lookup returns CDR1 SGHAT and CDR2 FQDESV (reference sequence). The CDR3 reads CASSFVAGFRNEQFF. As DNA, the CDR3 is TGTGCCAGCAGCTTTGTCGCAGGGTTCCGCAATGAGCAGTTCTTC.

The V and J genes are TRBV6-6 and TRBJ1-5; D remains unclear. CDR1 and CDR2 from the germline V gene are MNHNY and SVGAGI (reference sequence). Trimming removed 6 bases from V and 0 bases from J, with 12 bases in between. CDR3 length: 15 residues. The CDR3 DNA is TGTGCCAGCAGCCACTCGGGAAGTAGCAATCAGCCCCAGCATTTT. It yields the protein CASSHSGSSNQPQHF.

The V and J genes are TRBV19 and TRBJ1-3; 7 bases line up with TRBD1. The germline gives CDR1 LNHDA, CDR2 SQIVND (reference sequence). The CDR3 sequence is 14 residues long. The junction had 4 bases not matched to a gene; V was cut back by 5 bases and J by 3 bases. In DNA, the CDR3 is TGTGCCAGTAGTCACAGGGGTATTGGAAACACCATATATTTT. As protein: CASSHRGIGNTIYF.

The chain couples TRBV6-1 to TRBJ2-3; tentatively, D is TRBD2 (5 bases). Germline V gene sequence: CDR1 MNHNS, CDR2 SASEGT. CDR3 length: 13 amino acids. The ends were cut back, 8 bases at V and 1 base at J, with 10 bases in the middle. CDR3 DNA sequence: TGTGCCAGCTCGGGGTGGGGCACAGATACGCAGTATTTT. This encodes CASSGWGTDTQYF.

The count of this clone is one. The V call is TRBV6-1, the J call TRBJ1-1, with D tentatively TRBD1 (5 bases). The V end lost 6 bases, the J end lost 4 bases, and 15 bases lay between the germline ends. Germline V gene data show CDR1 as MNHNS and CDR2 as SASEGT. This CDR3 contains 14 residues. The CDR3 bases are TGTGCCAGCAGGGGCAGGGCTTTGGGCACTGAAGCTTTCTTT. Its protein product is CASRGRALGTEAFF.

The chain is built from TRBV27 and TRBJ2-6, with 10 bases aligning to TRBD1. The germline CDR1 and CDR2 sequences are MNHEY and SMNVEV (reference sequence). CDR3 length: 17 amino acids. Trimming took 6 bases from V and 4 from J; bases not matched to a gene: 9. CDR3 in amino acids: CASSSRDRGPGANVLTF. The CDR3 nucleotides are TGTGCCAGCAGCAGCCGGGACAGGGGACCCGGGGCCAACGTCCTGACTTTC.